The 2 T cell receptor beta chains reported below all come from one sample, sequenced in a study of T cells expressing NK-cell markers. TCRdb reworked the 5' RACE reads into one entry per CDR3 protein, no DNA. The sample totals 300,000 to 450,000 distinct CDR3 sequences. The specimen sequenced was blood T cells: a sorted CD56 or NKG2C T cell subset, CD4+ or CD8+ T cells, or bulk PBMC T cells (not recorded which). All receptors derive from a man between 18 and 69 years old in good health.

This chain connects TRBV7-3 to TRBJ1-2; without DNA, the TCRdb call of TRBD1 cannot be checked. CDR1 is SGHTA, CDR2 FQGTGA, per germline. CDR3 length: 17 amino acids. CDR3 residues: CASSLTRGGTGDYGYTF.

CDR3 residues: CSAQGGTDTQYF. The chain links TRBV20-1 to TRBJ2-3; no DNA is available, so the TRBD1 call from TCRdb remains unchecked. Germline V gene lookup returns CDR1 DFQATT and CDR2 SNEGSKA (reference sequence). This CDR3 comprises 12 residues.